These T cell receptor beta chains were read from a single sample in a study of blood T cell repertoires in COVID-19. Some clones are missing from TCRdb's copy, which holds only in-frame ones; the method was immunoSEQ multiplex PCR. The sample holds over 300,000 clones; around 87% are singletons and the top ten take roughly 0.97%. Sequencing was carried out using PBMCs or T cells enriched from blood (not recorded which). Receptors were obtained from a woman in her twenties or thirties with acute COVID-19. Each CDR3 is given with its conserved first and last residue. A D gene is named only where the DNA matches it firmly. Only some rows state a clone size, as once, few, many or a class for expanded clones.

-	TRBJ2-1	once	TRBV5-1	CASSRYSFNEQFF	TGCGCCAGCAGTCGGTACTCGTTCAATGAGCAGTTCTTC
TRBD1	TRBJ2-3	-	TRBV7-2	CASSFTRQGGTQYF	TGTGCCAGCAGCTTTACTCGACAGGGCGGGACGCAGTATTTT
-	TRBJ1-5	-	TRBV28	CASSLEGGAGQPQHF	TGTGCCAGCAGTTTGGAGGGCGGGGCGGGTCAGCCCCAGCATTTT
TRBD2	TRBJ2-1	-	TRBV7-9	CASSLPGLAGNNEQFF	TGTGCCAGCTCACTTCCGGGACTAGCGGGGAACAATGAGCAGTTCTTC
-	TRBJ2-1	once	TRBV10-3	CAISGGGALLNEQFF	TGTGCCATCAGTGGTGGGGGGGCCCTGCTGAATGAGCAGTTCTTC
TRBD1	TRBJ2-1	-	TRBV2	CASSGDRGGYNEQFF	TGTGCCAGCAGTGGGGACAGGGGGGGCTACAATGAGCAGTTCTTC
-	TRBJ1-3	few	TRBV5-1	CASSLDRTPGNTIYF	TGCGCCAGCAGCTTGGACAGGACCCCTGGAAACACCATATATTTT
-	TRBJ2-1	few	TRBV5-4	CASSLGQRRSYNEQFF	TGTGCCAGCAGCTTGGGACAGCGCCGCTCCTACAATGAGCAGTTCTTC
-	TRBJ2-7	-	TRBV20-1	CSALFLYEQYF	TGCAGTGCTTTATTCTTGTACGAGCAGTACTTC
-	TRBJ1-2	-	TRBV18	CASSPRQETNYGYTF	TGTGCCAGCTCACCCCGACAGGAGACCAACTATGGCTACACCTTC
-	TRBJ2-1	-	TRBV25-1	CASSVSQAEQFF	TGTGCCAGCAGTGTCTCTCAGGCTGAGCAGTTCTTC
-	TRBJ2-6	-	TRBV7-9	CASSFGQTSGANVLTF	TGTGCCAGCAGCTTTGGACAGACCTCTGGGGCCAACGTCCTGACTTTC
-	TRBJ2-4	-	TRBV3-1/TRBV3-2	CASSQDVPGAKNIQYF	TGTGCCAGCAGCCAAGACGTCCCAGGGGCCAAAAACATTCAGTACTTC
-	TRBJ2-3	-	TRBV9	CASSVDPRVDTQYF	TGTGCCAGCAGCGTTGACCCGCGGGTAGATACGCAGTATTTT
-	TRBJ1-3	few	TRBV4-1	CASSQLPNRASGNTIYF	TGCGCCAGCAGCCAGCTCCCCAACAGGGCCTCTGGAAACACCATATATTTT
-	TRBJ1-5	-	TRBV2	CASSVGGNGQPQHF	TGTGCCAGCAGTGTTGGGGGGAATGGGCAGCCCCAGCATTTT
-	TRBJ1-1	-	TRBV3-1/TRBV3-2	CASSQAWQNTEAFF	TGTGCCAGCAGCCAAGCTTGGCAGAACACTGAAGCTTTCTTT
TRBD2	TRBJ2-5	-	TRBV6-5	CASSYGIAGAQETQYF	TGTGCCAGCAGTTACGGGATAGCGGGGGCTCAAGAGACCCAGTACTTC
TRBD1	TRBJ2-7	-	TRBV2	CASSEPPGQGSYEQYF	TGTGCCAGCAGTGAACCTCCGGGACAGGGGTCCTACGAGCAGTACTTC
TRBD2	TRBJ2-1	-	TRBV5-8	CASSLLAGGRNEQFF	TGTGCCAGCAGCTTACTAGCGGGGGGGCGCAATGAGCAGTTCTTC
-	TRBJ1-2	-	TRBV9	CASSAEGKVGYGYTF	TGTGCCAGCAGCGCCGAGGGTAAAGTTGGCTATGGCTACACCTTC
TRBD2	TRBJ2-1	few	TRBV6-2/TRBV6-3	CASSPRVGGDEQFF	TGTGCCAGCAGTCCACGAGTTGGGGGGGATGAGCAGTTCTTC
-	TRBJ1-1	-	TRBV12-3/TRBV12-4	CASREQGGTEAFF	TGTGCCAGCAGGGAACAGGGAGGGACTGAAGCTTTCTTT
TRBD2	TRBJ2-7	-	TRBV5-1	CASSASSSGLSYEQYF	TGCGCCAGCAGCGCAAGTTCTAGCGGACTCTCCTACGAGCAGTACTTC
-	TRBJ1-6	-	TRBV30	CAYITGRNSPLHF	TGTGCCTATATAACAGGGCGAAATTCACCCCTCCACTTT
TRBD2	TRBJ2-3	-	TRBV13	CASSSAGGPTDTQYF	TGTGCCAGCAGCTCCGCGGGGGGGCCGACAGATACGCAGTATTTT
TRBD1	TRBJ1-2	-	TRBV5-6	CASSADRVTGANYGYTF	TGTGCCAGCAGCGCTGACAGGGTAACAGGAGCTAACTATGGCTACACCTTC
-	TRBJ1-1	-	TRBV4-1	CASSQDRVRGEGAFF	TGCGCCAGCAGCCAAGATCGTGTCAGGGGCGAAGGAGCTTTCTTT
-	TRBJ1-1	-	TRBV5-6	CASSLDSLNTEAFF	TGTGCCAGCAGCTTAGACAGCCTGAACACTGAAGCTTTCTTT
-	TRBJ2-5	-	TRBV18	CASSPTEGGPLETQYF	TGTGCCAGCTCACCAACGGAGGGGGGGCCGTTAGAGACCCAGTACTTC
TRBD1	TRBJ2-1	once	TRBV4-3	CASSPGTAYNEQFF	TGCGCCAGCAGCCCCGGGACAGCCTACAATGAGCAGTTCTTC
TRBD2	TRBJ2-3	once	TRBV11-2	CASSSFSGAGDTQYF	TGTGCCAGCAGCTCGTTTAGCGGGGCGGGAGATACGCAGTATTTT
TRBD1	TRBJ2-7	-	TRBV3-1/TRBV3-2	CASSTRGEQYF	TGTGCCAGCAGCACCAGGGGGGAGCAGTACTTC
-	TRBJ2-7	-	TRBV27	CASRTPDKGRPYEQYF	TGTGCCAGCAGGACCCCCGATAAGGGGCGTCCCTACGAGCAGTACTTC
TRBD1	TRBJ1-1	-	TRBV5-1	CASSSYGTGFIGMDTEAFF	TGCGCCAGCAGCTCGTATGGGACAGGGTTTATTGGGATGGACACTGAAGCTTTCTTT
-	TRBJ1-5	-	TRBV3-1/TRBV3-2	CASSQGQDNQPQHF	TGTGCCAGCAGCCAGGGGCAGGACAATCAGCCCCAGCATTTT
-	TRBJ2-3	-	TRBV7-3	CASSLEGLTDTQYF	TGTGCCAGCAGCTTAGAGGGCCTGACAGATACGCAGTATTTT
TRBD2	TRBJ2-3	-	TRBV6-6	CASSYDPSGGSDTQYF	TGTGCCAGCAGTTACGATCCTAGCGGGGGTTCAGATACGCAGTATTTT
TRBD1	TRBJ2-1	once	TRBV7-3	CASSIYRGPYNEQFF	TGTGCCAGCAGCATCTACAGGGGCCCCTACAATGAGCAGTTCTTC
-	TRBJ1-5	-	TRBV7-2	CASSPYSGSLGQPQHF	TGTGCCAGCAGCCCCTACTCAGGGTCGCTTGGGCAGCCCCAGCATTTT
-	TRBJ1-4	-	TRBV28	CASSTGSVGEKLFF	TGTGCCAGCAGTACGGGGTCTGTAGGGGAAAAACTGTTTTTT
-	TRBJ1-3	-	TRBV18	CASSPHRVGPGSSGNTIYF	TGTGCCAGCTCACCACACCGAGTTGGCCCCGGGAGCTCTGGAAACACCATATATTTT
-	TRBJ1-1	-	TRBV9	CASSVEANTEAFF	TGTGCCAGCAGCGTTGAGGCTAACACTGAAGCTTTCTTT